This T cell receptor (beta chain) was captured by sequencing in a study of response to subunit inactivated influenza vaccine (dated 2018 in TCRdb). Some background on the complete study: The study used deep quantitative T cell receptor repertoire profiling to track responses to a trivalent subunit inactivated influenza vaccine.

The CDR3 runs 15 residues from the cysteine to the phenylalanine. Solely the CDR3 DNA is kept, with 45 bases framed from the first base. Trimming removed 7 bases from V and 1 base from J; the gene matches leave 7 bases unexplained. Via the germline V gene, CDR1 is KGHDR and CDR2 SFDVKD. Overall results and qualifications from the work: The authors proposed that each seasonal influenza vaccination may bring in only a limited number of new T cells.

This clonotype was detected only a few times. Its antigen has not been determined. The record has no base qualities; no much larger clone is one base away. Library preparation employed RT-PCR. Sequenced on an Illumina HiSeq 2500. TCRdb took the public reads, trimmed them with fastp at Q25, ran MiXCR for clone calling and kept in-frame beta chains. Rows with a matching CDR3 protein are joined into one entry that keeps the most common DNA and genes. For this sample there are more than 700,000 distinct CDR3 sequences; 21% appear just once. The biggest ten clones account for about a tenth of the sample. This receptor was obtained from a man aged 50 to 60 who received an inactivated influenza vaccine. Donor details come from another sample of the same person, matched by shared clones. The rearranged chain carries TRBV24-1 and TRBJ2-3, and 7 bases in between align with TRBD1. This sample comprised PBMCs from blood, obtained 5 to 6 days after vaccination. The bases read TGTGCCACCAGCGTGGGACAGTTTGGCACAGATACGCAGTATTTT. The resulting protein is CATSVGQFGTDTQYF.